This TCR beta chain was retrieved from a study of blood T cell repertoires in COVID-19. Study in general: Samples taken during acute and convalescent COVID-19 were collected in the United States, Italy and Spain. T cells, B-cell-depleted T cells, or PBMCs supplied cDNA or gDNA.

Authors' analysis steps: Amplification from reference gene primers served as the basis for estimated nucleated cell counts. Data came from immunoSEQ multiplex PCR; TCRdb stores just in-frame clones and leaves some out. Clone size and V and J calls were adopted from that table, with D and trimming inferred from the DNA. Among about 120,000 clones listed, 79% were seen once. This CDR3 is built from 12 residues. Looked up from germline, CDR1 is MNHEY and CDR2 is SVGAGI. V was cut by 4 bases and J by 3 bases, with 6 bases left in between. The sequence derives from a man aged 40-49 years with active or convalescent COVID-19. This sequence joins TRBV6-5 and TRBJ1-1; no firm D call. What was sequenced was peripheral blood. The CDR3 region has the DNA TGTGCCAGCAGTTCGGTGGACACTGAAGCTTTCTTT. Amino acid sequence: CASSSVDTEAFF.